Listed here is a single T cell receptor beta chain. What it binds is not known. This entry comes from a study of post-analysis software for immune sequencing data. Whole-study findings and limits: Higher frequency in patients than in controls was seen for about five TRBV segments, with TRBV5-6, TRBV5-1 and TRBV20-1 among them. Under F measure analysis, samples from one preparation batch co-clustered strongly.

The CDR3 is made up of 14 amino acids. Germline CDR1 is MNHNS and CDR2 is SASEGT. Prepared libraries of TCR beta cDNA carried unique molecular identifiers. TCRdb passed the PCR reads through MiXCR, listing each CDR3 protein once. The sample gives around 770,000 distinct CDR3 sequences, around 42% of which show up once; roughly 4.5% is in the top ten. The sequencing input was blood. This TCR derives from a girl aged 10-17 years with multiple sclerosis. The V and J genes are TRBV6-1 and TRBJ2-4; perhaps TRBD1 as D (5 bases). The assigned J gene may be wrong: the sequence end matches TRBJ2-7 better. The CDR3 sequence is CASREQGLVNEQYF. CDR3 nucleotide sequence: TGTGCCAGCAGAGAGCAGGGATTAGTAAACGAGCAGTACTTC.